The entry that follows covers one T cell receptor beta chain sequence. This sample stems from a study of CD8 T cells in Susac syndrome. Study as a whole: The Susac syndrome patients were therapy-naive, on corticosteroids, or on intravenous immunoglobulin alone at blood draw.

CDR1 MNHEY and CDR2 SMNVEV come from the germline V gene (reference sequence). The CDR3 has 12 amino acids. Trimming pared 9 bases from V and 4 bases from J, leaving 12 bases between. cDNA came from roughly 0.5 to 1 ug RNA primed by random hexamers. TCRdb redid the calling of the immunoSEQ multiplex PCR reads with MiXCR, one entry per CDR3 protein. Here the sample spans 100,000 or so distinct CDR3 sequences, 95% being singletons. This rearrangement joins TRBV27 to TRBJ1-1, with no clear D. This receptor was taken from a human donor with Susac syndrome. Sequenced input: CD8+ T cells from PBMCs. CDR3 DNA: TGTGCCAGTAAGTCCTCAAGCACTGAAGCTTTCTTT. This gives the protein CASKSSSTEAFF.